Presented here are 28 T cell receptor beta chains from one specimen sequenced in a study of T cell repertoires in cytomegalovirus infection. TCRdb reprocessed the reads with MiXCR, giving one entry per CDR3 protein. The sample consists of around 290,000 distinct CDR3 sequences, roughly 23% of them appearing once. The sequenced sample was PBMCs. These receptors originate from a human donor in good health (CMV status not recorded). Some clones in this sample may be carry-over from other donors' samples.

V and J are TRBV28 and TRBJ2-7, with a possible D match to TRBD2 (5 bases). V was cut by 4 bases and J by 3 bases, with 7 bases left in between. Germline assignment: CDR1 MDHEN and CDR2 SYDVKM. This CDR3 is 12 amino acids long. Here the CDR3 reads CASSSGDYEQYF. The CDR3 DNA is TGTGCCAGCAGTTCCGGGGACTACGAGCAGTACTTC. Full variable domain (remainder filled in from reference TRBV28 and TRBJ2-7): DVKVTQSSRYLVKRTGEKVFLECVQDMDHENMFWYRQDPGLGLRLIYFSYDVKMKEKGDIPEGYSVSREKKERFSLILESASTNQTSMYLCASSSGDYEQYFGPGTRLTVT.

In this sample, this clonotype turned up a few times. This chain uses TRBV6-1 with TRBJ1-4, with 9 nucleotides matching TRBD1. Trimming at V came to 11 bases and at J to 7 bases, leaving 14 bases not matched to a gene. This CDR3 has 15 residues. From germline, CDR1 is MNHNS and CDR2 SASEGT. CDR3 sequence: CALREGGQGFEKLFF. CDR3 bases: TGTGCCCTAAGGGAAGGGGGACAGGGCTTTGAAAAACTGTTTTTT.

The chain recombines TRBV7-4 with TRBJ1-2, with TRBD1 matching 7 bases. There are 12 residues in the CDR3. The trim removed 5 bases at V and 10 bases at J, leaving 7 bases unmatched. CDR1 SGHVT and CDR2 SQSDAQ come from the germline V gene. DNA for the CDR3: TGTGCCAGCAGCGTAAGGGACAGAGCCTACACCTTC. This sequence encodes CASSVRDRAYTF.

The J gene is TRBJ2-1, the V gene TRBV24-1; 7 bases match TRBD2. The junction had 1 base not matched to a gene; V was cut back by 4 bases and J by 8 bases. Germline loops: CDR1 KGHDR, CDR2 SFDVKD. This CDR3 has 12 amino acids. The CDR3 protein is CATSEAGDEQFF. In DNA form, the CDR3 reads TGTGCCACCAGTGAGGCGGGGGATGAGCAGTTCTTC.

The CDR3 is CASSDPGGKQETQYF. In DNA form, the CDR3 reads TGCGCCAGCAGCGATCCTGGGGGGAAGCAAGAGACCCAGTACTTC. V is TRBV5-1 and J is TRBJ2-5, with D perhaps matching TRBD2 (6 bases). The V end was cut by 4 bases, the J end by 2 bases, with 15 bases between. CDR3 size: 15 residues. Germline assignment: CDR1 SGHRS and CDR2 YFSETQ.

In this sample, this clonotype turned up a few times. V and J are TRBV4-3 and TRBJ2-7; the D gene is possibly TRBD1 (5 bases). This CDR3 is built from 13 residues. The V gene lost 4 bases and the J gene lost 2 bases, with 9 bases spanning the gap. The germline CDR1 and CDR2 sequences are LGHNA and YSLEER. The CDR3 DNA sequence: TGCGCCAGCAGCCGGGGCCTCACCTACGAGCAGTACTTC. It is translated as CASSRGLTYEQYF.

This clonotype was observed a few times. The CDR3 DNA sequence: TGCGCCAGCAGCTCGGGGCCGACAACTGAGCAGTTCTTC. This gives the protein CASSSGPTTEQFF. The chain uses TRBV5-1 and TRBJ2-1, with D perhaps given as TRBD1 or TRBD2 (5 bases each). Germline lookup yields CDR1 SGHRS and CDR2 YFSETQ. The V end was cut by 3 bases, the J end by 9 bases, with 13 bases between. This CDR3 spans 13 amino acids.

The V call is TRBV6-6, the J call TRBJ2-5, with D hard to call. CDR3 size: 11 residues. The germline V gene has CDR1 MNHNY and CDR2 SVGAGI (reference sequence). V gave up 5 bases and J gave up 5 bases, with 6 bases separating them. The CDR3 spells CASSTRETQYF. The CDR3 DNA reads as TGTGCCAGCAGTACACGGGAGACCCAGTACTTC.

This clonotype was counted at least ten times. Here the CDR3 reads CASSPNRVDGYTF. CDR3 bases: TGTGCCAGCAGCCCTAATAGGGTGGATGGCTACACCTTC. This chain links TRBV7-2 with TRBJ1-2, with no clear D. The V gene's germline CDR1 is SGHTA and CDR2 FQGNSA. This CDR3 region has 13 residues. V gave up 5 bases and J gave up 6 bases, with 13 bases separating them. The variable domain in full, completed from reference TRBV7-2 and TRBJ1-2, reads GAGVSQSPSNKVTEKGKDVELRCDPISGHTALYWYRQSLGQGLEFLIYFQGNSAPDKSGLPSDRFSAERTGGSVSTLTIQRTQQEDSAVYLCASSPNRVDGYTFGSGTRLTVV.

The DNA for the CDR3 is TGTGCCAGCAGCCAGACCGGGACTAGCGGGAGAAGGTCCTACAATGAGCAGTTCTTC. Residues: CASSQTGTSGRRSYNEQFF. The chain couples TRBV14 to TRBJ2-1; TRBD2 aligns across 14 bases. Germline loops: CDR1 SGHDN, CDR2 FVKESK. V dropped 3 bases and J dropped 1; count of bases not matched to a gene: 8. The CDR3 length is 19 residues.

Only a few counts were recorded for this clonotype. V is TRBV5-6 and J is TRBJ2-3; 8 bases are shared with TRBD1. Germline V gives CDR1 SGHDT, CDR2 YYEEEE. V was clipped by 4 bases and J by 2 bases; unmatched bases: 6. The CDR3 consists of 15 residues. The CDR3 loop reads CASSPQGGNTDTQYF. CDR3 nucleotide sequence: TGTGCCAGCAGCCCACAGGGGGGTAACACAGATACGCAGTATTTT. Based on the CDR3 plus reference TRBV5-6 and TRBJ2-3, the full variable domain is DAGVTQSPTHLIKTRGQQVTLRCSPKSGHDTVSWYQQALGQGPQFIFQYYEEEERQRGNFPDRFSGHQFPNYSSELNVNALLLGDSALYLCASSPQGGNTDTQYFGPGTRLTVL.

This clonotype was recorded at least ten times. The rearrangement joins TRBV7-8 to TRBJ2-1, with D possibly being TRBD2 (5 bases). Germline V CDR1 and CDR2: SGHVS, FQNEAQ. V was pared by 1 base and J by 3 bases, with 10 bases between. The CDR3 totals 15 residues. The CDR3 coding sequence is TGTGCCAGCAGCTTAGACGGGGAGATCTACAATGAGCAGTTCTTC. Its translation: CASSLDGEIYNEQFF.

The rearrangement links TRBV3-1 to TRBJ2-7, with 8 bases that match TRBD2. J lost 4 bases, V lost 5 bases, and 7 bases had no gene match. This CDR3 spans 14 amino acids. The V gene's germline CDR1 is LGHDT and CDR2 YNNKEL (reference sequence). Here the CDR3 DNA reads TGTGCCAGCAGCTCGGGAGGGGCCGGGTACGAGCAGTACTTC. Translated, it gives CASSSGGAGYEQYF.

The V call is TRBV7-2, the J call TRBJ2-1; perhaps TRBD2 as D (6 bases). Trimming removed 5 bases at V and 10 bases at J, with 15 bases between. The CDR3 covers 13 residues. Germline CDR1 reads SGHTA; CDR2 reads FQGNSA. The CDR3 DNA sequence: TGTGCCAGCAGCCCCGGGGGTAGCAGAGAGCAGTTCTTC. This sequence encodes CASSPGGSREQFF.

With regard to this clonotype: A junction end diverges from the germline sequence, so it may reflect a read error. The chain uses TRBV12-3 or TRBV12-4 and TRBJ1-2, with no clear D. The CDR3 runs to 12 residues. The chain's CDR3 is CVSSRGSYGYTF. The CDR3 bases are TGTGTCAGCAGCCGAGGGTCCTATGGCTACACCTTC.

This clonotype appeared many times. This chain links TRBV7-3 with TRBJ2-1; 10 positions agree with TRBD2. Germline trimming cut 6 bases from V and 4 bases from J; bases unmatched to any gene: 6. Per germline, CDR1 SGHTA and CDR2 FQGTGA. CDR3 length: 15 residues. CDR3 loop: CASSSLAGAYNEQFF. The CDR3 nucleotides read TGTGCCAGCAGTTCCCTAGCGGGGGCATACAATGAGCAGTTCTTC.

V gene TRBV19 combines with J gene TRBJ2-1; TRBD2 agrees at 9 bases. Germline V gives CDR1 LNHDA, CDR2 SQIVND (reference sequence). Trimming took 6 bases from V and 5 from J; bases not matched to a gene: 5. The CDR3 runs 14 residues. The CDR3, as DNA: TGTGCCAGTAGCCCTGGACTAGCGAACAATGAGCAGTTCTTC. As protein: CASSPGLANNEQFF.

This clonotype was seen repeatedly, ten times or more. The gene calls are TRBV7-8 and TRBJ2-5; 13 bases are a match to TRBD2. The trim removed 4 bases at V and 1 base at J, leaving 9 bases unmatched. The CDR3 length is 18 residues. Germline V gene data show CDR1 as SGHVS and CDR2 as FQNEAQ. CDR3 sequence reads: CASSSKRTSGRAQETQYF. In DNA, the CDR3 is TGTGCCAGCAGCTCTAAACGGACTAGCGGGAGAGCCCAAGAGACCCAGTACTTC.

The gene calls are TRBV5-4 and TRBJ2-5; weak D call: TRBD1 (5 bases). Deletions cut 5 bases from V and 5 bases from J, with 13 bases between. This CDR3 contains 13 residues. Germline V CDR1 and CDR2: SGHNT, YYREEE (reference sequence). In DNA, the CDR3 is TGTGCCAGCAGGGATGGAAACAGGGAGACCCAGTACTTC. Translating gives CASRDGNRETQYF.

This clonotype was detected only a few times. The gene calls are TRBV20-1 and TRBJ2-7; no clear D. Germline-derived CDR1 and CDR2 are DFQATT and SNEGSKA (reference sequence). V was trimmed by 6 bases and J by 6 bases, leaving 15 bases between them. The CDR3 loop spans 12 amino acids. The CDR3 DNA reads TGCAGTGCCCAGGTGGATGTGCGCGAGCAGTACTTC. Amino acids: CSAQVDVREQYF.

This clonotype was seen ten or more times. The chain recombines TRBV7-2 with TRBJ2-5; D gene uncertain. This CDR3 contains 12 residues. Germline CDR1 and CDR2: SGHTA and FQGNSA. Trimming left V 5 bases short and J 5 bases short, with 9 bases between. This CDR3 reads CASSQQRETQYF. CDR3 DNA sequence: TGTGCCAGCAGCCAGCAGAGGGAGACCCAGTACTTC.

The chain has TRBV7-3 and TRBJ1-2, with a tentative D call TRBD1 (6 bases). The V gene's germline CDR1 is SGHTA and CDR2 FQGTGA. The CDR3 consists of 12 residues. The ends were cut back, 5 bases at V and 8 bases at J, with 12 bases in the middle. For the CDR3, the DNA is TGTGCCAGCAGCATTAACAGGGACGGCTACACCTTC. Translated, it gives CASSINRDGYTF. Full variable domain (missing parts from reference TRBV7-3 and TRBJ1-2): GAGVSQTPSNKVTEKGKYVELRCDPISGHTALYWYRQSLGQGPEFLIYFQGTGAADDSGLPNDRFFAVRPEGSVSTLKIQRTERGDSAVYLCASSINRDGYTFGSGTRLTVV.

This clonotype was detected only a few times. The chain has TRBV20-1 and TRBJ1-1; D is uncertain. The germline V and J ends were trimmed by 2 bases and 4 bases, with 17 bases remaining between them. This CDR3 comprises 15 residues. The germline gives CDR1 DFQATT, CDR2 SNEGSKA (reference sequence). The CDR3 protein is CSARSPLGRGTEAFF. In DNA, the CDR3 is TGCAGTGCTAGATCCCCCTTGGGCCGGGGCACTGAAGCTTTCTTT.

In this sample, this clonotype turned up many times. The chain has TRBV7-2 and TRBJ1-6; D remains unclear. The germline V and J ends were trimmed by 4 bases and 8 bases, with 6 bases remaining between them. The CDR3 has 12 residues. Germline assignment: CDR1 SGHTA and CDR2 FQGNSA. The CDR3 DNA reads as TGTGCCAGCAGCTCTGCCTATTCACCCCTCCACTTT. It codes for CASSSAYSPLHF.

J is TRBJ1-1 and V is TRBV5-6; TRBD1 is a possible D gene (6 bases). Trimming shortened V by 2 bases and J by 2 bases, and 13 bases separated the two germline ends. Germline V CDR1 and CDR2: SGHDT, YYEEEE. The CDR3 has 15 amino acids. Written as DNA, the CDR3 is TGTGCCAGCAGCTTTGTCCGGGGGCCAAACACTGAAGCTTTCTTT. Its protein is CASSFVRGPNTEAFF.

The V and J genes are TRBV18 and TRBJ2-1; 7 bases map to TRBD1. Germline assignment: CDR1 KGHSH and CDR2 LQKENI. The CDR3 sequence is 13 residues long. The junction had 7 bases not matched to a gene; V was cut back by 0 bases and J by 14 bases. The CDR3 coding sequence is TGTGCCAGCTCACCACCGACAATGCAGGGGGAGTTCTTC. It codes for CASSPPTMQGEFF.

This chain joins TRBV19 and TRBJ2-7, with 11 bases lining up with TRBD2. The CDR3 spans 14 residues. Germline V CDR1 and CDR2: LNHDA, SQIVND (reference sequence). With 6 bases clipped from V and 6 bases from J, the junction kept 7 bases outside the gene matches. DNA of the CDR3: TGTGCCAGTAGGCCGACTAGCGGGAAACTCGAGCAGTACTTC. This codes for CASRPTSGKLEQYF.

The chain uses TRBV7-2 and TRBJ1-2; 9 bases map to TRBD1. CDR1 is SGHTA, CDR2 FQGNSA, per germline. This CDR3 has 17 residues. J gave up 1 base and V 4 bases, and 10 bases lay outside the gene matches. The CDR3 reads CASSSRPGTGLNYGYTF. The CDR3 DNA reads TGTGCCAGCAGCTCACGACCCGGGACAGGGCTTAACTATGGCTACACCTTC.